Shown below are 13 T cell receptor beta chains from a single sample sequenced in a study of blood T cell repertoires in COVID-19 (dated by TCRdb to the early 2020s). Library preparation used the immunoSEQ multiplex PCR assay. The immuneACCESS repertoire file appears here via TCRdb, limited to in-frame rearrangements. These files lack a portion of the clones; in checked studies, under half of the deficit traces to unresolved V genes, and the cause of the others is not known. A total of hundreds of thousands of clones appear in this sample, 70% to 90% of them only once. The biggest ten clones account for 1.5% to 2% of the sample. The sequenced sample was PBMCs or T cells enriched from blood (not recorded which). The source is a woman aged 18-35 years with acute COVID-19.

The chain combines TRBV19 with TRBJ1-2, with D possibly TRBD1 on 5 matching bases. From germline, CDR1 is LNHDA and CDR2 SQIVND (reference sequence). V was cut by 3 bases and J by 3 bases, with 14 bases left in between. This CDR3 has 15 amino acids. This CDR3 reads CASSMEYRNDYGYTF. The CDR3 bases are TGTGCCAGTAGTATGGAGTACAGGAATGACTATGGCTACACCTTC.

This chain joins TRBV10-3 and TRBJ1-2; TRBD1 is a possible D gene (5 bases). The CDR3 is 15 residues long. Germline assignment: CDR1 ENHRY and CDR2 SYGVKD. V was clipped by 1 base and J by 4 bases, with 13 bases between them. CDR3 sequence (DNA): TGTGCCATCAGTGAGTGGCAGGGAGGTAGCTATGGCTACACCTTC. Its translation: CAISEWQGGSYGYTF.

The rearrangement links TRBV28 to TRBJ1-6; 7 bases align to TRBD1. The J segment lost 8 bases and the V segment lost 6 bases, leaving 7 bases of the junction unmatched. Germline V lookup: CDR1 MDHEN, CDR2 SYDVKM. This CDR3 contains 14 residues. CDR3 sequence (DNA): TGTGCCAGCAGAGTAGTCACAGGGGATTCACCCCTCCACTTT. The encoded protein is CASRVVTGDSPLHF.

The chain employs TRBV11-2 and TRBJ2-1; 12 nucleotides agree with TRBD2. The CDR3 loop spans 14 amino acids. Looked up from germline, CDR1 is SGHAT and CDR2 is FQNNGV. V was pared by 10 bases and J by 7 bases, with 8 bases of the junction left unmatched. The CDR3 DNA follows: TGTGCCACCCGGGGCCTAGCGGGAGGGAATGAGCAGTTCTTC. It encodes CATRGLAGGNEQFF.

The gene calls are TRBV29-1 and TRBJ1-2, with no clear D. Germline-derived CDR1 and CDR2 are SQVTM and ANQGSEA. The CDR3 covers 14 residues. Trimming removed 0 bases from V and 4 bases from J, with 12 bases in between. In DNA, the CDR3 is TGCAGCGTTGAAGAACTTGGAGGATCCTATGGCTACACCTTC. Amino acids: CSVEELGGSYGYTF.

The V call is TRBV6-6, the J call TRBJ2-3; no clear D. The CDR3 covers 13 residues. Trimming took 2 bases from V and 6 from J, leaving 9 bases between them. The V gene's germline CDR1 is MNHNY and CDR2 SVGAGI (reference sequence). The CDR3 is CASSYPPTDTQYF. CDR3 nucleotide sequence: TGTGCCAGCAGTTACCCCCCTACTGATACGCAGTATTTT.

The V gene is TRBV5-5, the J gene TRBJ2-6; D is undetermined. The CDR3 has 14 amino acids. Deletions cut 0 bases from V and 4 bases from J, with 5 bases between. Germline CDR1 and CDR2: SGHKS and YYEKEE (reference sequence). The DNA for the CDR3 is TGTGCCAGCAGCTTGGAAGAGGGGGCCAACGTCCTGACTTTC. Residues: CASSLEEGANVLTF.

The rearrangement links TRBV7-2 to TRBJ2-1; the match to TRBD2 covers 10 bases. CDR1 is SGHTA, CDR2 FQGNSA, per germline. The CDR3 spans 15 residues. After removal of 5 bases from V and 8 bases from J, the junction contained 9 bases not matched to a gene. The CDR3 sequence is CASSPPSGGAHEQFF. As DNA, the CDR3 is TGTGCCAGCAGCCCTCCAAGCGGGGGGGCCCATGAGCAGTTCTTC.

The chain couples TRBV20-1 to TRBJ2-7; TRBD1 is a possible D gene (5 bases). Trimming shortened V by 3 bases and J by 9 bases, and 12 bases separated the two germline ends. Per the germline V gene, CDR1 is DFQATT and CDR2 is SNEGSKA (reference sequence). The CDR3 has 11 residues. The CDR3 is CSASRSQGQYF. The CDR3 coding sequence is TGCAGTGCTAGCAGATCCCAGGGGCAGTACTTC.

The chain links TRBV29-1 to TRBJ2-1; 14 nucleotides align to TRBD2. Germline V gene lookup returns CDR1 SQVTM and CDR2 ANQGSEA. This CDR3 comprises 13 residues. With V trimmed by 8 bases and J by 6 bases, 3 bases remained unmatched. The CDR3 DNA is TGCAGCACGGGACTAGCGGGAGTCAATGAGCAGTTCTTC. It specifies CSTGLAGVNEQFF.

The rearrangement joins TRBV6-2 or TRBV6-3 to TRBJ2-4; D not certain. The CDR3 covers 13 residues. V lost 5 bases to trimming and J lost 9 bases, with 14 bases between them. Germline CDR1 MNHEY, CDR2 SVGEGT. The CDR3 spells CASSTSGLGIQYF. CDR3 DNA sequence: TGTGCCAGCAGTACCTCGGGTCTCGGCATTCAGTACTTC.

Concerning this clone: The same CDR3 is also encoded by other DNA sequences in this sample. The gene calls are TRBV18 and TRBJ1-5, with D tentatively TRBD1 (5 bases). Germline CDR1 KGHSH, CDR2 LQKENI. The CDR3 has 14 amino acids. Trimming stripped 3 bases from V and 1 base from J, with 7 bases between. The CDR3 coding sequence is TGTGCCAGCTCACCCGGGGGAAGCAATCAGCCCCAGCATTTT. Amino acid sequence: CASSPGGSNQPQHF. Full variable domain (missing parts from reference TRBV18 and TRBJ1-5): NAGVMQNPRHLVRRRGQEARLRCSPMKGHSHVYWYRQLPEEGLKFMVYLQKENIIDESGMPKERFSAEFPKEGPSILRIQQVVRGDSAAYFCASSPGGSNQPQHFGDGTRLSIL.

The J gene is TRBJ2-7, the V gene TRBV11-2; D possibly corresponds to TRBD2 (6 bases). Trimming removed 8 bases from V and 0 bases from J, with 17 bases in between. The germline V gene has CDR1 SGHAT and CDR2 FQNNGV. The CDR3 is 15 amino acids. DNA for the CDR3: TGTGCCAGCGGACTATCGTCCGGGAGCTCCTACGAGCAGTACTTC. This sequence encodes CASGLSSGSSYEQYF.